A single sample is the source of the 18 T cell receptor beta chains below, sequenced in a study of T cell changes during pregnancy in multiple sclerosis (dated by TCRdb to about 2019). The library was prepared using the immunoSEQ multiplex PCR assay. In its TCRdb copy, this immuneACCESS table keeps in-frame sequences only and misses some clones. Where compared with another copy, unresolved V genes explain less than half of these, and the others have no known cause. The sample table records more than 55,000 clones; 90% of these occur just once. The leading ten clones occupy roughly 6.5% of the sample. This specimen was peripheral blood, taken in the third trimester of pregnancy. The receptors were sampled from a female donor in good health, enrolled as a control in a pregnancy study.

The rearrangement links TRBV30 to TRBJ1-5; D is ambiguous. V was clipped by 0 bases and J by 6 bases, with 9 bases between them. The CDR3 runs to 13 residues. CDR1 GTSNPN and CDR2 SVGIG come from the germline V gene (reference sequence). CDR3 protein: CAWSVRVGQPQHF. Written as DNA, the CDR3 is TGTGCCTGGAGTGTGAGGGTGGGTCAGCCCCAGCATTTT.

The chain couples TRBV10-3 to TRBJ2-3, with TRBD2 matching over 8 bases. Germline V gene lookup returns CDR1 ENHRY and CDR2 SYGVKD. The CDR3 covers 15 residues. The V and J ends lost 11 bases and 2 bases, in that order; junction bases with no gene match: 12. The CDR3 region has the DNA TGTGCCTCAAGGGGTAGCGGGGAGACCACAGATACGCAGTATTTT. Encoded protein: CASRGSGETTDTQYF.

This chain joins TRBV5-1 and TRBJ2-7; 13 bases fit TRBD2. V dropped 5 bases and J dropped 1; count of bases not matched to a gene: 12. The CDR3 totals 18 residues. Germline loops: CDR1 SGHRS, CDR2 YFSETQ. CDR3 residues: CASRGTTSGRPNSYEQYF. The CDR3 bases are TGCGCCAGCAGGGGGACGACTAGCGGGAGGCCAAATTCCTACGAGCAGTACTTC. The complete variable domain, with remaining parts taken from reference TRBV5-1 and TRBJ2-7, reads KAGVTQTPRYLIKTRGQQVTLSCSPISGHRSVSWYQQTPGQGLQFLFEYFSETQRNKGNFPGRFSGRQFSNSRSEMNVSTLELGDSALYLCASRGTTSGRPNSYEQYFGPGTRLTVT.

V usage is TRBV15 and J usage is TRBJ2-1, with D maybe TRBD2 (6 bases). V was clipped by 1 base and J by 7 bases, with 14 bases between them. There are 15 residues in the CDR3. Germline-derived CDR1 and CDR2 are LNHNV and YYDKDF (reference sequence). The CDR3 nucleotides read TGTGCCACCAGCAGAGGCCTAGCGATGGGGAATGAGCAGTTCTTC. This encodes CATSRGLAMGNEQFF.

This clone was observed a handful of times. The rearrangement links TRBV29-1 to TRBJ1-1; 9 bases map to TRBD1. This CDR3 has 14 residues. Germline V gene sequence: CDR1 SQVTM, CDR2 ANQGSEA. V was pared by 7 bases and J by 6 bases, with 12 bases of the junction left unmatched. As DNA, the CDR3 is TGCAGCGGGGGGACAGGGTTGGAGGACTCTGAAGCTTTCTTT. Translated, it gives CSGGTGLEDSEAFF.

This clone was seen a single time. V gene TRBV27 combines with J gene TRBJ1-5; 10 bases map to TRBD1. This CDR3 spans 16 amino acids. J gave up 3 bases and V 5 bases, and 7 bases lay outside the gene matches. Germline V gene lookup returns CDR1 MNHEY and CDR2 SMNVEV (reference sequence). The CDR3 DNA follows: TGTGCCAGCAGTCCAGGGACAGGGGCTTTCAATCAGCCCCAGCATTTT. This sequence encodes CASSPGTGAFNQPQHF.

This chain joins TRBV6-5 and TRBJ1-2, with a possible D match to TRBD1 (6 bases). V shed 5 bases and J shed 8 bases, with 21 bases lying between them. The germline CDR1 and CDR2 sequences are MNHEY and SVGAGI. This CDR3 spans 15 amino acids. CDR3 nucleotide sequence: TGTGCCAGCAGTCCCACAGGGTCGGTTTTTGGGGGCTACACCTTC. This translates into CASSPTGSVFGGYTF.

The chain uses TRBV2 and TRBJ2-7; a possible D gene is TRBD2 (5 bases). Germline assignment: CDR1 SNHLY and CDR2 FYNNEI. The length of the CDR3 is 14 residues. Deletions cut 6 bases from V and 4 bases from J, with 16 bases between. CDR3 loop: CASRDGVASYEQYF. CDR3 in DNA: TGTGCCAGCAGAGACGGGGTCGCGTCTTACGAGCAGTACTTC.

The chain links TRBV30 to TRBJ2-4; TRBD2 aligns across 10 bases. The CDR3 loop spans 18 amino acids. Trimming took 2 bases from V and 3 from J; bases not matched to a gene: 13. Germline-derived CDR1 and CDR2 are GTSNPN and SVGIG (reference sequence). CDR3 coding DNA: TGTGCCTGGAGTTTACCAGCGGGAGGGCCTTATGGCAAAAACATTCAGTACTTC. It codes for CAWSLPAGGPYGKNIQYF. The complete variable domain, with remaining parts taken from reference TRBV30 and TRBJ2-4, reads SQTIHQWPATLVQPVGSPLSLECTVEGTSNPNLYWYRQAAGRGLQLLFYSVGIGQISSEVPQNLSASRPQDRQFILSSKKLLLSDSGFYLCAWSLPAGGPYGKNIQYFGAGTRLSVL.

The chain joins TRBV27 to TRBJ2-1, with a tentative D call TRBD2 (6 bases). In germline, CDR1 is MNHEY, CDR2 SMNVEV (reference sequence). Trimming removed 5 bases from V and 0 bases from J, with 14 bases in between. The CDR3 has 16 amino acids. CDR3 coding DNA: TGTGCCAGCAGTCCCCGGACTACGAGCTCCTACAATGAGCAGTTCTTC. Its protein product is CASSPRTTSSYNEQFF.

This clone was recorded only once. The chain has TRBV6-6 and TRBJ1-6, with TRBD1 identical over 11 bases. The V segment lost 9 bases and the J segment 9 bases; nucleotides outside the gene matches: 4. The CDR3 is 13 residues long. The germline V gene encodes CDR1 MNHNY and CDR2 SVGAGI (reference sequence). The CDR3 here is CASTGTGGSPLHF. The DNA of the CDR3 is TGTGCCAGTACCGGGACAGGGGGTTCACCCCTCCACTTT.

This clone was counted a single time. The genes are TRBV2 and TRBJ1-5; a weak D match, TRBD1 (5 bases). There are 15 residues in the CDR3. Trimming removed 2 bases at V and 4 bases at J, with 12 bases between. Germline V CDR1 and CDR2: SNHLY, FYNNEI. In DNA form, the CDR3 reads TGTGCCAGCAGTGAAAATTTGGGGGGGAATCAGCCCCAGCATTTT. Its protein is CASSENLGGNQPQHF.

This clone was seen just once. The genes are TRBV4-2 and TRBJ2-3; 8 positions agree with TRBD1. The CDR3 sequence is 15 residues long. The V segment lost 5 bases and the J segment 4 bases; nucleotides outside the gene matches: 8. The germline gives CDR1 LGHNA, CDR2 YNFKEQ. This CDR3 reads CASSLRTGFPDTQYF. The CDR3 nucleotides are TGTGCCAGCAGCTTGCGGACAGGGTTCCCAGATACGCAGTATTTT.

CDR3 protein: CASSSRTGGENGYTF. The CDR3 DNA follows: TGTGCCAGCAGCTCAAGGACAGGGGGGGAAAATGGCTACACCTTC. The chain combines TRBV7-6 with TRBJ1-2, with 10 bases identical to TRBD1. V shed 4 bases, J shed 6 bases, and the junction held 8 bases outside the gene matches. The CDR3 runs 15 residues. In germline, CDR1 is SGHVS, CDR2 FNYEAQ.

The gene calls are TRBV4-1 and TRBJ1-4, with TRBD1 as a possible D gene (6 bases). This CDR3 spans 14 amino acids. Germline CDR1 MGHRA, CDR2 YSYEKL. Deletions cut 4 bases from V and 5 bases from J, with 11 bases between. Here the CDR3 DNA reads TGCGCCAGCAGCCTACAGGGTTCAAATGAAAAACTGTTTTTT. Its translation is CASSLQGSNEKLFF.

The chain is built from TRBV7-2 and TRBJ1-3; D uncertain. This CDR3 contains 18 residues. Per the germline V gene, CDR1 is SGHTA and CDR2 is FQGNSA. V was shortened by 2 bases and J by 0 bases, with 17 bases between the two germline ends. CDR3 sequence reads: CASSLTPPGLGSGNTIYF. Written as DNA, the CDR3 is TGTGCCAGCAGCTTAACCCCTCCCGGTCTCGGCTCTGGAAACACCATATATTTT.

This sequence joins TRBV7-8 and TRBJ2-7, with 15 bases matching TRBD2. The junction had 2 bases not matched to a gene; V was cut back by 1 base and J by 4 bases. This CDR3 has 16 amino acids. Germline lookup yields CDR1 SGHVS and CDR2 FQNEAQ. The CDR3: CASSLGTSGGAYEQYF. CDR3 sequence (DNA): TGTGCCAGCAGCTTAGGGACTAGCGGGGGGGCTTACGAGCAGTACTTC.

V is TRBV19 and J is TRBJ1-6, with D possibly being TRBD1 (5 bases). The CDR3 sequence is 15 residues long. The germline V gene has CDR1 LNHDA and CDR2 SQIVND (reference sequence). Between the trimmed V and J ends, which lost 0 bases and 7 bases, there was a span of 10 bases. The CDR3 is CASSIDRSGNSPLHF. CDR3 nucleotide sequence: TGTGCCAGTAGTATAGATAGGTCAGGGAATTCACCCCTCCACTTT.